This is a list of T cell receptor beta chains from one sample in a study of quantifying T cell responses using KT2 cells. One entry per CDR3 protein results from TCRdb running MiXCR on the UMI-ligation and nested PCR reads. The sample has tens of thousands of distinct CDR3 sequences; about 9.4% are singletons. The specimen was PBMCs spiked with cells of the T cell clone KT2. These receptors all come from a human donor. Both conserved end residues are trimmed from each CDR3.

V gene	J gene	CDR3 protein
TRBV20-1	TRBJ2-5	SARAGLAGGKYQETQY
TRBV4-2	TRBJ2-7	ASSPKFGAAYEQY
TRBV5-4	TRBJ2-3	ASSLSPDPTDTQY
TRBV5-5	TRBJ1-5	ASSLQTDLSSDQPQH
TRBV7-9	TRBJ1-2	ASSILQGDGYT
TRBV11-3	TRBJ2-7	ASSLNPLGQY
TRBV6-1	TRBJ2-5	ASSLEGRETQY
TRBV11-2	TRBJ1-1	ASSFRQLTEAF
TRBV6-5	TRBJ1-2	ATSTYLGYT
TRBV20-1	TRBJ2-2	SARELAGDVGELF
TRBV29-1	TRBJ2-7	SVQTGGKPYEQY
TRBV12-3/TRBV12-4	TRBJ1-2	ASRLDPYGYT
TRBV7-3	TRBJ2-7	ASSPGLAGDEQY
TRBV6-4	TRBJ2-3	ASSNDRDTDTQY
TRBV27	TRBJ1-2	ASSLVREDYGYT
TRBV7-2	TRBJ2-3	ASGTRGLAGERSTDTQY
TRBV24-1	TRBJ2-1	ATSDPRQGALYNEQF
TRBV7-9	TRBJ2-5	ASSSGSETQY
TRBV12-3/TRBV12-4	TRBJ1-2	ASFPTWTGGYGYT
TRBV7-1	TRBJ2-3	ASSPRTGFEGTQY
TRBV27	TRBJ1-5	ASSLIRTGGAGPQH
TRBV7-2	TRBJ2-1	ASSPFSTGTLPNEQF
TRBV15	TRBJ2-7	ATSISGGADSYEQY
TRBV27	TRBJ2-1	ASSFGAEQF
TRBV9	TRBJ1-1	ASSLSGGRREAF
TRBV27	TRBJ2-3	ASSRTGSTDTQY
TRBV6-1	TRBJ2-6	ASSEGRSGANVLT
TRBV6-5	TRBJ1-1	ASSYPGEGNTEAF
TRBV5-1	TRBJ1-2	ASSSATHYGYT
TRBV19	TRBJ2-7	ASSIGPDNYEQY
TRBV20-1	TRBJ1-5	SVGGDRLDQPQH
TRBV2	TRBJ1-2	ASRGQSYGYT
TRBV2	TRBJ2-1	ASMGLAHYNEQF
TRBV20-1	TRBJ2-7	SANFGTSGRLSYEQY
TRBV6-1	TRBJ1-1	ASSPPLGTGNTEAF
TRBV7-2	TRBJ2-2	ASSLPPGELF
TRBV6-2/TRBV6-3	TRBJ1-5	ASSQDRGPYSNQPQH
TRBV3-1	TRBJ2-1	ASSQDPNEQF
TRBV13	TRBJ1-2	ASSLDRNYGYT
TRBV6-6	TRBJ2-1	ASISGQIYNEQF
TRBV6-6	TRBJ1-5	ASSFNQPQH
TRBV7-9	TRBJ2-1	ASSLTSSYNEQF
TRBV6-2/TRBV6-3	TRBJ2-2	ASSYRGFGTGELF
TRBV6-4	TRBJ2-3	ASSGTGGSGDTQY
TRBV5-6	TRBJ1-1	ASSYGIGTEAF
TRBV15	TRBJ2-1	ATSRVPSGEQF
TRBV20-1	TRBJ2-3	SARGTTTDTQY
TRBV12-3/TRBV12-4	TRBJ1-1	ASSLTRGSSEAF
TRBV20-1	TRBJ1-5	SARESTGSNQPQH
TRBV12-3/TRBV12-4	TRBJ2-7	ASSTGQGAYEQY